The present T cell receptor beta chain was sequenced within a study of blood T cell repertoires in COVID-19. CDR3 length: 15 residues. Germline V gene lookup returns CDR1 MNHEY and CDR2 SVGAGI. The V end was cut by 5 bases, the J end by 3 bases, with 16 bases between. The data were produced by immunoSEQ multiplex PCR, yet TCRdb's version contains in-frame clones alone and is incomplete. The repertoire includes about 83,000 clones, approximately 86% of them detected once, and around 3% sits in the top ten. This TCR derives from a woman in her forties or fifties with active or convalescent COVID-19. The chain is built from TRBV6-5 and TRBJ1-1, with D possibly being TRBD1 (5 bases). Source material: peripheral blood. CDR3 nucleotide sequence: TGTGCCAGCAGTCAATGGGGGGGGACGTACACTGAAGCTTTCTTT. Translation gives CASSQWGGTYTEAFF.